This T cell receptor (beta chain) stems from a study of T-cell reconstitution after alpha-beta-depleted transplantation in children. TCRbeta library construction was performed incorporating unique molecular identifiers. TCRdb reanalysed the PCR reads using MiXCR and keeps one entry per CDR3 protein. The sample lists hundreds of thousands of distinct CDR3 sequences; around 15% were seen once. V shed 3 bases and J shed 4 bases, with 10 bases lying between them. Germline CDR1 MNHEY, CDR2 SVGEGT. This CDR3 spans 14 amino acids. The chain has TRBV6-2 or TRBV6-3 and TRBJ2-1; a weak D match, TRBD2 (5 bases). The clonotype comes from a boy in the first two years of life who had a stem cell transplant for Wiskott-Aldrich syndrome, so the T cells may come from the graft donor. Sequences were derived from PBMCs, mostly from graft donor cells, sampled 360 days after TCRalphabeta/CD19-depleted stem cell transplant. In DNA, the CDR3 is TGTGCCAGCAGTTATCAGACTATTTACAATGAGCAGTTCTTC. The encoded protein is CASSYQTIYNEQFF.